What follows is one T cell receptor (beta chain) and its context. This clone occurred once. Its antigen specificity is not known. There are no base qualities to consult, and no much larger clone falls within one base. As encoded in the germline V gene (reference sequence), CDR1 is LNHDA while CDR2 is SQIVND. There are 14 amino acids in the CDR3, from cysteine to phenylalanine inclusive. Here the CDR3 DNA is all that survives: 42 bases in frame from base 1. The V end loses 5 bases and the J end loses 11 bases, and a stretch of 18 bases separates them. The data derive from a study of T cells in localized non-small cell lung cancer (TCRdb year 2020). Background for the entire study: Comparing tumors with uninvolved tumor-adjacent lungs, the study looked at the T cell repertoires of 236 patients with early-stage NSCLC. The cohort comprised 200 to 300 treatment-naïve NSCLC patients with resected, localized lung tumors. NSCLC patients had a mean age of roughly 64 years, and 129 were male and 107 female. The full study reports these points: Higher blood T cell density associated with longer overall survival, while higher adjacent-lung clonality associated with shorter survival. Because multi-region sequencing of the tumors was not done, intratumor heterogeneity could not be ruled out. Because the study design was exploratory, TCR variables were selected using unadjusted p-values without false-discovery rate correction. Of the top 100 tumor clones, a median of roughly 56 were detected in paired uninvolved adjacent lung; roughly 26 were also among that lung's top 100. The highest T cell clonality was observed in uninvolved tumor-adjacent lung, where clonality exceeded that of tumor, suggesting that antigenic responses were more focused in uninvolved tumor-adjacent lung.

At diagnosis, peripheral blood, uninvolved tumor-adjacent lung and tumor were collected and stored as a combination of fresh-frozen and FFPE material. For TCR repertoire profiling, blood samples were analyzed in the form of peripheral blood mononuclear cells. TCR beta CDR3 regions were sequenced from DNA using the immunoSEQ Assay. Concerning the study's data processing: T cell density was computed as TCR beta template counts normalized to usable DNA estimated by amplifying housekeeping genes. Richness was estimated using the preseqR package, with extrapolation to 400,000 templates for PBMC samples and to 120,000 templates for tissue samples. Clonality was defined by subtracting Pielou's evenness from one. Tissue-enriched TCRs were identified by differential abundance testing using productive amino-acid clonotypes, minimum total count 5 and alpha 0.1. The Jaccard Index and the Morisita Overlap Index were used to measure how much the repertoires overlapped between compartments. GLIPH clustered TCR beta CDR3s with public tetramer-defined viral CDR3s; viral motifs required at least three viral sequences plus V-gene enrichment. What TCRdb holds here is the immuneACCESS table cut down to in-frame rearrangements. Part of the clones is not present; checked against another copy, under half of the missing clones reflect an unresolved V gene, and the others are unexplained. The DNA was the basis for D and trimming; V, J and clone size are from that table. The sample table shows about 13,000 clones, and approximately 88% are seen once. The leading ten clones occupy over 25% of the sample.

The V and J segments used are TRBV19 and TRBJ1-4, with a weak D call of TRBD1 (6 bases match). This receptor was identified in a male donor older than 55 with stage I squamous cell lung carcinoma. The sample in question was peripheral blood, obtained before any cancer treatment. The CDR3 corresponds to CASSPRDRRGKLFF. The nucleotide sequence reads TGTGCCAGTAGTCCCCGGGACCGGAGGGGGAAACTGTTTTTT. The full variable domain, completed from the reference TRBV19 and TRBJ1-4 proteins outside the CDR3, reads DGGITQSPKYLFRKEGQNVTLSCEQNLNHDAMYWYRQDPGQGLRLIYYSQIVNDFQKGDIAEGYSVSREKKESFPLTVTSAQKNPTAFYLCASSPRDRRGKLFFGSGTQLSVL.